Detailed here is one T cell receptor (beta chain). No cognate antigen has been identified for it. It has no much larger one-base neighbor in the sample; base qualities were not kept. The trial excluded patients who had a history of autoimmune disease or were on systemic immunosuppression. In every dose cohort, peripheral blood was drawn for TCR sequencing at baseline, cycle 4 day 1, and cycle 7 day 1. The samples were taken from a phase I, first-in-human, multicenter, open-label dose-escalation trial of ivuxolimab. Adults with locally advanced or metastatic melanoma, renal cell, hepatocellular, or head and neck squamous cell carcinoma were enrolled in the trial. CD4+ and CD8+ T cells were sorted separately from peripheral blood before TCR sequencing. Genomic DNA was isolated from the sorted cells so that the TCRbeta CDR3 region could be sequenced. The immunoSEQ Assay was used for sequencing of TCRbeta CDR3 regions. In its TCRdb copy, this immuneACCESS table keeps in-frame sequences only and misses some clones. Where compared with another copy, unresolved V genes explain less than half of these, and the others have no known cause. For this sample there are approximately 56,000 clones; around 87% appear just once. More than 1.5% of the sample is held by the ten biggest clonotypes.

This sample is part of a study of OX40 agonist ivuxolimab in advanced cancers. For the study in its entirety: Ivuxolimab was an agonistic, fully human IgG2 monoclonal antibody directed against OX40 (CD134), a costimulatory receptor. Of the 50 or so patients in dose escalation, around 20 had hepatocellular carcinoma, some 15 had melanoma, 9 had renal cell carcinoma and 9 had head and neck cancer. Patients were allowed to have had prior anti-PD-1, anti-PD-L1 or anti-CTLA-4 therapy, and approximately 40% of the dose-escalation patients had been treated with checkpoint inhibitors. The point of sequencing TCRbeta in the periphery was to test whether ivuxolimab changed TCR sequence diversity and drove clonal T-cell expansion. The monotherapy dose-escalation portion (N ≈ 52 patients) of the phase I ivuxolimab trial is reported in the paper. Intravenous ivuxolimab was administered to patients every 2 weeks at six dose levels: 0.01, 0.1, 0.3, 1.5, 3 and 10 mg/kg. Partial responses occurred in three dose-escalation patients, of whom one had hepatocellular carcinoma and two had cutaneous melanoma. A male proportion of 70% to 90% and a mean age of about 60 years, ranging from roughly 23 to 90, were recorded for the dose-escalation cohort.

CDR1 and CDR2, per the germline V gene (reference sequence), are LNHDA and SQIVND. The CDR3 contains 12 residues, cysteine and phenylalanine counted. Only the CDR3 part of the read is kept: 36 bases, read in frame from the first base. V is shortened by 5 bases, J by 3 bases, and the region joining them spans 7 bases. Paper-wide results and their limitations: Which antigens the clonally expanded peripheral T cells were specific for was not determined. Low levels of normalized T-cell clonal expansion were also shown by some nonresponding patients. In the 0.1-3.0 mg/kg groups, partial responders had among the lowest normalized peripheral clonal expansion, particularly in CD8+ T cells. After ivuxolimab, CD8+ T cells had more expanded clones than CD4+ T cells on average. At doses from 0.1 to 3.0 mg/kg, clonal expansion was seen in both CD4+ and CD8+ blood T cells between baseline and week 6.

The sequence came from an adult with an advanced solid tumor such as melanoma, head and neck, liver or kidney cancer. The sequencing here drew on CD4+ or CD8+ T cells sorted from blood, taken in a trial of the OX40 agonist ivuxolimab. In this chain, TRBV19 is recombined with TRBJ2-5, with the D gene tentatively TRBD1 or TRBD2, based on 5 matching bases in each. The DNA is as follows: TGTGCCAGTAGTTGGGGGAAAGAGACCCAGTACTTC. Its protein is CASSWGKETQYF. Outside the CDR3, residues come from the reference TRBV19 and TRBJ2-5 proteins, so the full variable domain is: DGGITQSPKYLFRKEGQNVTLSCEQNLNHDAMYWYRQDPGQGLRLIYYSQIVNDFQKGDIAEGYSVSREKKESFPLTVTSAQKNPTAFYLCASSWGKETQYFGPGTRLLVL.